The source of this T cell receptor (beta chain) is a study of T cells in women clearing cervical HPV infection. Some clones are missing from TCRdb's copy, which holds only in-frame ones; the method was immunoSEQ multiplex PCR. Its table records tens of thousands of clones. CDR1 and CDR2 from the germline V gene are WNHNN and SYGVQD (reference sequence). This CDR3 is 11 amino acids long. In regard to this clone: The read falls 3 residues short of the CDR3 end, and the missing part is taken from the germline J gene.

The sequence was obtained from a woman aged 18 to 75 with a cervical HPV16 infection that either progressed to CIN3+ or cleared (not recorded which). Sequencing was performed on blood buffy coat. This rearrangement joins TRBV10-1 to TRBJ1-2; a possible D gene is TRBD1 (5 bases). The covered CDR3 bases are TGCGCCAGCAGGGTGACAGAAGGC. It specifies CASRVTEG. The full CDR3 protein is CASRVTEGYTF.